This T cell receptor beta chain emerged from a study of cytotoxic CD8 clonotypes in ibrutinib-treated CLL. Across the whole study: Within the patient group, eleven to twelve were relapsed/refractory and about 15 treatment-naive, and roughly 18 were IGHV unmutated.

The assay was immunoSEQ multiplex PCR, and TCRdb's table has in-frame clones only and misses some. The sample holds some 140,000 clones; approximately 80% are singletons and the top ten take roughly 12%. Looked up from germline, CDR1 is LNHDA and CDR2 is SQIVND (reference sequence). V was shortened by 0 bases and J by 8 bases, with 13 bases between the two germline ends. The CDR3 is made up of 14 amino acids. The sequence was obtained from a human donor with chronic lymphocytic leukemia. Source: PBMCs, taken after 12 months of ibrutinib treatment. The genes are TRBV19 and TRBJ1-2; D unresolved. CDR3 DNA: TGTGCCAGTAGTATAGAATGGTCGCCCAGCGGCTACACCTTC. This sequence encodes CASSIEWSPSGYTF.